This T cell receptor (beta chain) was sequenced in a study of human T cells and chemical hapten exposure. Per the authors' pipeline: Sampled TCR counts reached a median of about 90,000 per sample, with values ranging from roughly 23,224 to 690,600. TCRdb re-called the RACE reads through MiXCR, storing one row per CDR3 protein. TCRdb, not the authors, supplied the V and J calls. The sample lists about 120,000 distinct CDR3 sequences, 11% seen once, with roughly 2.3% in the top ten. Time point meaning: patch test 3, about 24 weeks after DPC sensitization. Treatment here: therapeutic diphenylcyclopropenone sensitization with weekly scalp DPC. Researchers sampled blood before each patch test went on. CDR1 is MGHRA, CDR2 YSYEKL, per germline. The CDR3 runs to 16 residues. Between the trimmed V and J ends, which lost 0 bases and 4 bases, there was a span of 12 bases.

The starting material was whole blood, obtained in connection with sensitization to the hapten diphenylcyclopropenone (DPC). This chain links TRBV4-1 with TRBJ1-4, with D hard to call. The sequence derives from a woman between 45 and 65 years old with alopecia areata. Some clones in this sample may be carry-over from other donors' samples. The CDR3 protein is CASSQERRRDNEKLFF. The CDR3 DNA reads TGCGCCAGCAGCCAAGAACGAAGGCGGGATAATGAAAAACTGTTTTTT.